This T cell receptor beta chain was profiled in a study of T cells in Graves' hyperthyroidism and ophthalmopathy. In the ophthalmopathy cohort, Clinical Activity Score was at least 3, NOSPECS grade at least 4, and duration under 3 months. A patient was excluded if there was uncontrolled infection, other autoimmune disease, pregnancy or lactation. As regards this clonotype: Its cognate antigen is unknown.

Study-wide results and limits: Before onset, by a median of around six months, the model predicted ophthalmopathy. Most clonotypes that expanded in the thyroid above 0.001 also showed up in blood.

Authors of the study amplified TCR beta CDR3 regions from RNA transcripts. TCR CDR3 regions were first amplified by RT-PCR with HTBI primers. Via MiXCR, TCRdb re-called the multiplex PCR reads, giving one row per CDR3 protein. Of a few hundred thousand distinct CDR3 sequences in the sample, roughly 15% were seen once. Germline V gives CDR1 SGHAT, CDR2 FQNNGV. The ends were cut back, 2 bases at V and 5 bases at J, with 8 bases in the middle. The CDR3 is 13 residues long. The sequence came from a woman aged 40 to 50 with Graves' ophthalmopathy. This chain uses TRBV11-2 with TRBJ2-3; D is unclear. The specimen was blood. The CDR3 DNA reads TGTGCCAGCAGCTTATATCCGGGAGATACGCAGTATTTT. Its translation is CASSLYPGDTQYF.